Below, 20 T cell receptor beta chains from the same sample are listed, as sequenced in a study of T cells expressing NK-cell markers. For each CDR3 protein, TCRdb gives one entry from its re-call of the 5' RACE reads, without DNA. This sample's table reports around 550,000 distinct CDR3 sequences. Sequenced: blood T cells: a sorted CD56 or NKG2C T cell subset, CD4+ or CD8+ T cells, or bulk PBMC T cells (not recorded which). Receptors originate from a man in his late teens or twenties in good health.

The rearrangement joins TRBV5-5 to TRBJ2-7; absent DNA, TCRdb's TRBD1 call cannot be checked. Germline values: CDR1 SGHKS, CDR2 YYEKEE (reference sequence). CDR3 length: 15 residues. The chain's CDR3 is CASSPHGGTDYEQYF.

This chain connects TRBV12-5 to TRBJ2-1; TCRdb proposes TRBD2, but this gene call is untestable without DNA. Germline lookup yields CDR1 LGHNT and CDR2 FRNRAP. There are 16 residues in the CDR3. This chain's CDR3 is CASGSKLAGVGNEQFF.

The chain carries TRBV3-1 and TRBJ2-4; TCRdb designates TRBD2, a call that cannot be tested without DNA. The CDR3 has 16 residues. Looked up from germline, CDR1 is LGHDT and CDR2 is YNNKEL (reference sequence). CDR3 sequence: CASSQERLAGRDIQYF.

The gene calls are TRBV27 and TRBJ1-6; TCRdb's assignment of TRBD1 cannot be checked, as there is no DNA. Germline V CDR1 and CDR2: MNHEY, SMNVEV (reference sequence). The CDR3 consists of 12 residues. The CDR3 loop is CASAPGVSPLHF.

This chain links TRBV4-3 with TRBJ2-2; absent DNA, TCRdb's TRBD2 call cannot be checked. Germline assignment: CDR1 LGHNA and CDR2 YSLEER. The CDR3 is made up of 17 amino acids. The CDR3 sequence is CASSRESSGKNTGELFF.

CDR3: CAWRGGIGLDEQFF. This chain joins TRBV30 and TRBJ2-1; there is no DNA to check the TCRdb D call of TRBD2. This CDR3 region has 14 residues. In germline, CDR1 is GTSNPN, CDR2 SVGIG (reference sequence).

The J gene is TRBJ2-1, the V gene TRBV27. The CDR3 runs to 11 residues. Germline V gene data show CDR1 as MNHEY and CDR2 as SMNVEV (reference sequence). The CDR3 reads CASGAHNEQFF.

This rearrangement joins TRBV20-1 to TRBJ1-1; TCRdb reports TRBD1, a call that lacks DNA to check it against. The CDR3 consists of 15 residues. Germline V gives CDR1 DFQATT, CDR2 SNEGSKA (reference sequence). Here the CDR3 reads CSARPPSGMNTEAFF.

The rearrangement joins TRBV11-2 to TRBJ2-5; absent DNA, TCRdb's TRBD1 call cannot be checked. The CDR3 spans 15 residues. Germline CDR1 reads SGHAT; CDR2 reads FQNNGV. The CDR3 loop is CASSLYGPQGETQYF.

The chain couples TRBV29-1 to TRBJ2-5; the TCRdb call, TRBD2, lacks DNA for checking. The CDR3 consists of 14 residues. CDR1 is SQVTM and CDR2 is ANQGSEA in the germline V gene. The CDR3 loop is CSVAGLAAPMAQYF.

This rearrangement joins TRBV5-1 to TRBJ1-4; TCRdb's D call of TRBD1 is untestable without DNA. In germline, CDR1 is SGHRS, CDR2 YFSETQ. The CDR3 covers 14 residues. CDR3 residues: CASSKVGQVEKLFF.

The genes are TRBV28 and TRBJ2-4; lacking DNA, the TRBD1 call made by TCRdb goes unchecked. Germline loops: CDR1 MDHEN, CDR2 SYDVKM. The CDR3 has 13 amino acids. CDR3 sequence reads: CASSPGTVNIQYF.

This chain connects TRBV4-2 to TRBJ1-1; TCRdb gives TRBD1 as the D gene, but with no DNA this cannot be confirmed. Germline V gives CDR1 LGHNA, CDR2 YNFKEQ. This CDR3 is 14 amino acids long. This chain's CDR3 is CASSSRTGGGEAFF.

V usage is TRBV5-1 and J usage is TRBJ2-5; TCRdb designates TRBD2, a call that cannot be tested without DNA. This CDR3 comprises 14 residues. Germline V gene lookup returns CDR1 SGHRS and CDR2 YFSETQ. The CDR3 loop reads CASKLEGRGETQYF.

CDR3: CASSLAYGRYPHEQYF. The J gene is TRBJ2-7, the V gene TRBV7-2; there is no DNA to check the TCRdb D call of TRBD2. The germline V gene encodes CDR1 SGHTA and CDR2 FQGNSA. The CDR3 covers 16 residues.

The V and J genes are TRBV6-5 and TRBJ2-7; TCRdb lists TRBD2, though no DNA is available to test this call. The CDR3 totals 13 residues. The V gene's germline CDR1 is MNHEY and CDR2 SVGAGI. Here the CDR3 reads CASRTLTSYEQYF.

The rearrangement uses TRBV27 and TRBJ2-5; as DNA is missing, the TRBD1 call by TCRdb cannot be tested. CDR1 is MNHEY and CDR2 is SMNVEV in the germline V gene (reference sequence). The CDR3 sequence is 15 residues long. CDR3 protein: CASSYGGGPRETQYF.

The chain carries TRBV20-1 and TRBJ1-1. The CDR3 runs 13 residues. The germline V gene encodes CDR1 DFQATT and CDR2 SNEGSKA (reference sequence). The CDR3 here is CSAPEGSGTEAFF.

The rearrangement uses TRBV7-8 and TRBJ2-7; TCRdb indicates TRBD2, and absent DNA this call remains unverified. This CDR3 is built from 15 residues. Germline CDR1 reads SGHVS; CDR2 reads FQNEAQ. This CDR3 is CASSFGTSGSYEQYF.

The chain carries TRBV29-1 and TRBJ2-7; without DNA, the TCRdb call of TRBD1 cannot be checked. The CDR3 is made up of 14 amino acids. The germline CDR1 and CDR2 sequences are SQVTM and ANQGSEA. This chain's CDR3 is CSVAHTGSIYEQYF.